The 28 T cell receptor beta chains presented below share a single source sample, sequenced in a study of shared clonotypes between healthy human individuals. Sequencing used immunoSEQ multiplex PCR; TCRdb keeps in-frame clones, though not all of them. The data contain 950,000 to 1,100,000 clones, 78% of them seen just once; the ten biggest clones take up 0.61%. Specimen: memory CD4+ T cells from PBMCs. The subset here: CD45RA-negative fraction. The receptors here all came from a man aged 18 to 35 in good health. Some clones in this sample may be carry-over from other donors' samples.

The V call is TRBV29-1, the J call TRBJ2-1; either TRBD1 or TRBD2 may fit D (5 bases each). This CDR3 is 16 amino acids long. V was pared by 0 bases and J by 9 bases, with 21 bases between. The V gene's germline CDR1 is SQVTM and CDR2 ANQGSEA. In nucleotides, the CDR3 is TGCAGCGTTGAAGATCTCGGGACGCACCGGGGTCGTGAGCAGTTCTTC. This translates into CSVEDLGTHRGREQFF.

The chain links TRBV5-1 to TRBJ1-1; 7 nucleotides match TRBD1. The germline gives CDR1 SGHRS, CDR2 YFSETQ. The CDR3 extends over 14 amino acids. Trimming took 1 base from V and 7 from J; bases not matched to a gene: 7. The CDR3 region is CASSLLGQDYEAFF. The DNA of the CDR3 is TGCGCCAGCAGCTTGTTAGGACAGGATTATGAAGCTTTCTTT.

The V and J genes are TRBV30 and TRBJ2-3, with TRBD1 identical over 9 bases. This CDR3 has 14 amino acids. Germline V lookup: CDR1 GTSNPN, CDR2 SVGIG (reference sequence). With V trimmed by 3 bases and J by 1 base, 2 bases remained unmatched. The chain's CDR3 is CAWRDRGGTDTQYF. CDR3 nucleotides: TGTGCCTGGAGGGACAGGGGTGGCACAGATACGCAGTATTTT. Based on the CDR3 plus reference TRBV30 and TRBJ2-3, the full variable domain is SQTIHQWPATLVQPVGSPLSLECTVEGTSNPNLYWYRQAAGRGLQLLFYSVGIGQISSEVPQNLSASRPQDRQFILSSKKLLLSDSGFYLCAWRDRGGTDTQYFGPGTRLTVL.

The CDR3 here is CASSQDSGYTEAFF. CDR3 coding DNA: TGCGCCAGCAGCCAAGACTCGGGCTACACTGAAGCTTTCTTT. This sequence joins TRBV4-3 and TRBJ1-1; no definite D call. Germline lookup yields CDR1 LGHNA and CDR2 YSLEER. Trimming took 0 bases from V and 3 from J, leaving 8 bases between them. The CDR3 consists of 14 residues.

About this clone itself: This sequence is one base from a far larger clone and is likely a read error. V and J are TRBV29-1 and TRBJ1-1; possibly TRBD1 for D (5 bases). The germline V and J ends were trimmed by 6 bases and 0 bases, with 14 bases remaining between them. The CDR3 runs to 14 residues. Germline CDR1 reads SQVTM; CDR2 reads ANQGSEA. The CDR3 nucleotides read TGCAGCGTCTGGGACGGGGACGTGAACACTGAAGCTTTCTTT. Translation gives CSVWDGDVNTEAFF. Variable domain in full (rest from reference TRBV29-1 and TRBJ1-1): SAVISQKPSRDICQRGTSLTIQCQVDSQVTMMFWYRQQPGQSLTLIATANQGSEATYESGFVIDKFPISRPNLTFSTLTVSNMSPEDSSIYLCSVWDGDVNTEAFFGQGTRLTVV.

This clone was found a few times. J is TRBJ2-7 and V is TRBV5-1; D not resolved. Germline V gives CDR1 SGHRS, CDR2 YFSETQ. The germline V and J ends were trimmed by 4 bases and 3 bases, with 14 bases remaining between them. This CDR3 spans 14 amino acids. The CDR3 region has the DNA TGCGCCAGCAGCGGAGTAGCTCCCGGCTACGAGCAGTACTTC. Translated, it gives CASSGVAPGYEQYF.

The chain has TRBV18 and TRBJ2-1; tentatively, D is TRBD2 (5 bases). V lost 7 bases and J 8 bases, leaving 9 bases between the germline ends. Per germline, CDR1 KGHSH and CDR2 LQKENI. The CDR3 loop spans 11 amino acids. For the CDR3, the DNA is TGTGCCAGCTGTCAAGCGGATGAGCAGTTCTTC. Residues: CASCQADEQFF. The entire variable domain, with the rest obtained from reference TRBV18 and TRBJ2-1, is as follows: NAGVMQNPRHLVRRRGQEARLRCSPMKGHSHVYWYRQLPEEGLKFMVYLQKENIIDESGMPKERFSAEFPKEGPSILRIQQVVRGDSAAYFCASCQADEQFFGPGTRLTVL.

The chain links TRBV19 to TRBJ2-7, with D tentatively TRBD1 (6 bases). The CDR3 has 16 amino acids. Germline lookup yields CDR1 LNHDA and CDR2 SQIVND (reference sequence). V lost 6 bases and J lost 2, with 20 bases in between. The DNA of the CDR3 is TGTGCCAGTAGCCAGGGGAGTCAGCGCCTTACCTACGAGCAGTACTTC. Its translation is CASSQGSQRLTYEQYF.

The chain is built from TRBV29-1 and TRBJ2-5, with TRBD2 matching over 8 bases. The J call is in doubt because the DNA end fits TRBJ2-7 better. The CDR3 is made up of 12 amino acids. Germline CDR1 is SQVTM and CDR2 is ANQGSEA. CDR3 loop: CSVGRLAGEQYF. The CDR3 nucleotides read TGCAGCGTTGGCAGGCTAGCGGGCGAGCAGTACTTC.

The chain joins TRBV7-9 to TRBJ2-7, with D maybe TRBD2 (6 bases). This CDR3 contains 13 residues. Germline V gene sequence: CDR1 SEHNR, CDR2 FQNEAQ (reference sequence). V lost 1 base, J lost 5 bases, and 9 bases lay in between. The CDR3 coding sequence is TGTGCCAGCAGCTTAGTGCCGGGGGACGAGCAGTACTTC. It specifies CASSLVPGDEQYF.

This clone was recorded only once. CDR3 sequence (DNA): TGTGCCAGCAGCTTTGTACAGGTCTCCACTGAAGCTTTCTTT. Amino acid sequence: CASSFVQVSTEAFF. The gene calls are TRBV7-3 and TRBJ1-1, with D tentatively TRBD1 (5 bases). Germline lookup yields CDR1 SGHTA and CDR2 FQGTGA. V was shortened by 3 bases and J by 4 bases, with 12 bases between the two germline ends. The CDR3 runs to 14 residues.

The chain employs TRBV28 and TRBJ1-1; D might be TRBD1 (5 bases). CDR1 and CDR2 (germline): MDHEN, SYDVKM. This CDR3 has 13 residues. The ends were cut back, 6 bases at V and 2 bases at J, with 10 bases in the middle. CDR3 nucleotide sequence: TGTGCCAGCAGGCTGACAGTAAACACTGAAGCTTTCTTT. As protein: CASRLTVNTEAFF.

This clone was observed many times. The V gene is TRBV5-6, the J gene TRBJ1-5; the D gene is possibly TRBD1 (5 bases). The ends were cut back, 2 bases at V and 16 bases at J, with 19 bases in the middle. CDR1 and CDR2 (germline): SGHDT, YYEEEE. The length of the CDR3 is 13 residues. The CDR3 is CASSFIGGTDPHF. Written as DNA, the CDR3 is TGTGCCAGCAGCTTTATTGGGGGGACCGATCCTCATTTT.

CDR3 in amino acids: CASSLLSQLAGGHNEQFF. DNA of the CDR3: TGTGCCAGCAGCTTATTATCCCAGCTAGCGGGAGGACACAATGAGCAGTTCTTC. V gene TRBV7-8 combines with J gene TRBJ2-1; 11 nucleotides agree with TRBD2. The J segment lost 5 bases and the V segment lost 2 bases, leaving 11 bases of the junction unmatched. Looked up from germline, CDR1 is SGHVS and CDR2 is FQNEAQ. The CDR3 is made up of 18 amino acids.

This clone came up a few times. The chain couples TRBV5-1 to TRBJ2-1; 8 positions match TRBD2. This CDR3 is built from 16 residues. After removal of 0 bases from V and 7 bases from J, the junction contained 9 bases not matched to a gene. The germline CDR1 and CDR2 sequences are SGHRS and YFSETQ. CDR3 protein: CASSLDPAGVVNEQFF. The CDR3 nucleotides are TGCGCCAGCAGCTTGGATCCAGCGGGAGTAGTAAATGAGCAGTTCTTC. Supplemented by reference TRBV5-1 and TRBJ2-1, the full variable domain reads KAGVTQTPRYLIKTRGQQVTLSCSPISGHRSVSWYQQTPGQGLQFLFEYFSETQRNKGNFPGRFSGRQFSNSRSEMNVSTLELGDSALYLCASSLDPAGVVNEQFFGPGTRLTVL.

The chain has TRBV18 and TRBJ1-1; D uncertain. The length of the CDR3 is 14 residues. V gave up 3 bases and J gave up 1 base, with 9 bases separating them. CDR1 is KGHSH and CDR2 is LQKENI in the germline V gene. The CDR3 here is CASSPDHPNTEAFF. The CDR3 DNA is TGTGCCAGCTCACCTGACCACCCGAACACTGAAGCTTTCTTT.

This chain joins TRBV4-2 and TRBJ2-2; 8 bases fit TRBD2. The CDR3 sequence is 15 residues long. V gave up 4 bases and J gave up 7 bases; unmatched junction bases: 8. Germline lookup yields CDR1 LGHNA and CDR2 YNFKEQ. This chain's CDR3 is CASSPQHSGNGELFF. CDR3 DNA sequence: TGTGCCAGCAGCCCCCAACATAGCGGGAACGGGGAGCTGTTTTTT.

The chain carries TRBV27 and TRBJ1-1; 7 nucleotides match TRBD1. The CDR3 loop spans 14 amino acids. Germline V lookup: CDR1 MNHEY, CDR2 SMNVEV (reference sequence). V was clipped by 6 bases and J by 1 base; unmatched bases: 5. CDR3 in DNA: TGTGCCAGCAGAACTAGACAGGGGAACACTGAAGCTTTCTTT. Its translation: CASRTRQGNTEAFF.

V is TRBV11-3 and J is TRBJ2-3, with D uncertain. The CDR3 has 15 amino acids. Trimming pared 1 base from V and 2 bases from J, leaving 10 bases between. From germline, CDR1 is SGHNT and CDR2 YENEEA. The CDR3 DNA reads TGTGCCAGCAGCTTAGCTCAGTGGAACACAGATACGCAGTATTTT. Encoded protein: CASSLAQWNTDTQYF.

The chain uses TRBV19 and TRBJ2-7; 7 bases match TRBD1. With 4 bases clipped from V and 4 bases from J, the junction kept 10 bases outside the gene matches. The germline V gene encodes CDR1 LNHDA and CDR2 SQIVND (reference sequence). The CDR3 covers 15 residues. CDR3 in DNA: TGTGCCAGTAGTAGAGAACCAGGGGGACCTTACGAGCAGTACTTC. Protein: CASSREPGGPYEQYF. Looking up the rest from reference TRBV19 and TRBJ2-7 gives the full variable domain: DGGITQSPKYLFRKEGQNVTLSCEQNLNHDAMYWYRQDPGQGLRLIYYSQIVNDFQKGDIAEGYSVSREKKESFPLTVTSAQKNPTAFYLCASSREPGGPYEQYFGPGTRLTVT.

The chain combines TRBV18 with TRBJ2-7; D is ambiguous. The CDR3 extends over 12 amino acids. V shed 6 bases and J shed 4 bases, with 10 bases lying between them. The germline CDR1 and CDR2 sequences are KGHSH and LQKENI. CDR3 loop: CASSSGRYEQYF. CDR3 bases: TGTGCCAGCTCTTCTGGCAGGTACGAGCAGTACTTC.

This rearrangement joins TRBV5-1 to TRBJ1-4; D not certain. This CDR3 is built from 13 residues. CDR1 is SGHRS and CDR2 is YFSETQ in the germline V gene. V dropped 0 bases and J dropped 8 bases, with 8 bases sitting between them. The CDR3 nucleotides are TGCGCCAGCAGCTTGGGGACTACGGAAAAACTGTTTTTT. This translates into CASSLGTTEKLFF.

The chain uses TRBV29-1 and TRBJ2-2; D is unclear. Trimming stripped 4 bases from V and 5 bases from J, with 8 bases between. The CDR3 runs to 12 residues. The germline V gene encodes CDR1 SQVTM and CDR2 ANQGSEA. CDR3 amino acids: CSVGGGTGELFF. As DNA, the CDR3 is TGCAGCGTTGGGGGTGGGACCGGGGAGCTGTTTTTT.

This clone was seen a single time. The chain employs TRBV28 and TRBJ2-7, with 7 bases matching TRBD2. Germline CDR1 MDHEN, CDR2 SYDVKM. J gave up 2 bases and V 6 bases, and 10 bases lay outside the gene matches. The CDR3 covers 15 residues. CDR3 bases: TGTGCCAGCAGGGCCGGCGGGGGTACTACCTACGAGCAGTACTTC. Translated: CASRAGGGTTYEQYF.

This clone appeared a few times. V usage is TRBV6-5 and J usage is TRBJ2-5; TRBD1 is a possible D gene (6 bases). The V gene lost 6 bases and the J gene lost 4 bases, with 15 bases spanning the gap. Per germline, CDR1 MNHEY and CDR2 SVGAGI. The CDR3 covers 14 residues. Here the CDR3 reads CASSPLTGVETQYF. The CDR3 DNA follows: TGTGCCAGCAGCCCCTTGACAGGAGTAGAGACCCAGTACTTC.

The chain combines TRBV2 with TRBJ2-4, with 9 bases identical to TRBD2. J gave up 2 bases and V 8 bases, and 4 bases lay outside the gene matches. The CDR3 extends over 14 amino acids. Germline V gives CDR1 SNHLY, CDR2 FYNNEI. The CDR3 DNA sequence: TGTGCCAGCGGGGCGGGAGGGCCCAAAAACATTCAGTACTTC. Residues: CASGAGGPKNIQYF.

This clone was counted many times. The chain has TRBV7-6 and TRBJ2-1; D might be TRBD1 (5 bases). The V end lost 1 base, the J end lost 0 bases, and 13 bases lay between the germline ends. Germline V gene data show CDR1 as SGHVS and CDR2 as FNYEAQ. CDR3 length: 17 amino acids. The CDR3 loop is CASSLGERGSSYNEQFF. As DNA, the CDR3 is TGTGCCAGCAGCTTAGGGGAAAGGGGCAGCTCCTACAATGAGCAGTTCTTC.

The V gene is TRBV21-1, the J gene TRBJ2-2. TRBV21-1 is a documented pseudogene. This CDR3 contains 15 residues. The CDR3 DNA reads TGTGCCACCCCCAAAACGGCCAGTCACACCGGGGAGCTGTTTTTT. Its protein product is CATPKTASHTGELFF.